Below are 14 T cell receptor beta chains sequenced from a single sample in a study of T cells in Graves' hyperthyroidism and ophthalmopathy (dated by TCRdb to about 2019). Library creation used multiplex PCR. Data came from an Illumina HiSeq 2000. Amplification of TCR beta CDR3 regions was carried out from RNA transcripts. The first round of RT-PCR for the TCR CDR3 was performed with the HTBI primer set and the Qiagen OneStep RT-PCR kit. TCRdb trimmed the raw reads at Q25, called clones with MiXCR and kept productive beta chains. Rows are unified per CDR3 protein, each entry keeping the most common DNA and genes. Within this sample are 300,000 to 450,000 distinct CDR3 sequences, with more than 12% of them counted one time only. The ten largest clones add up to about 30% of the sample. What was sequenced was blood. The receptors originated from a woman in her 30s with Graves' hyperthyroidism.

This clonotype was found a few times. The V gene is TRBV9, the J gene TRBJ2-3, with 9 bases lining up with TRBD1. V was pared by 3 bases and J by 3 bases, with 2 bases of the junction left unmatched. The CDR3 is 14 residues long. Germline loops: CDR1 SGDLS, CDR2 YYNGEE. CDR3 nucleotide sequence: TGTGCCAGCAGCGCGGACAGGGGAACAGATACGCAGTATTTT. Protein product: CASSADRGTDTQYF. Based on the CDR3 plus reference TRBV9 and TRBJ2-3, the full variable domain is DSGVTQTPKHLITATGQRVTLRCSPRSGDLSVYWYQQSLDQGLQFLIQYYNGEERAKGNILERFSAQQFPDLHSELNLSSLELGDSALYFCASSADRGTDTQYFGPGTRLTVL.

This clonotype occurred many times. V gene TRBV20-1 combines with J gene TRBJ2-1; 8 bases match TRBD2. After removal of 2 bases from V and 3 bases from J, the junction contained 3 bases not matched to a gene. The CDR3 loop spans 14 amino acids. CDR1 and CDR2 (germline): DFQATT, SNEGSKA (reference sequence). In DNA form, the CDR3 reads TGCAGTGCTAGAATGGCGGGAGGCTACAATGAGCAGTTCTTC. This sequence encodes CSARMAGGYNEQFF.

This clonotype was recorded many times. For the CDR3, the DNA is TGTGCCAGCAGGGAAACAGTTAATAACTATGGCTACACCTTC. Residues: CASRETVNNYGYTF. The V call is TRBV28, the J call TRBJ1-2; the D is unclear. From germline, CDR1 is MDHEN and CDR2 SYDVKM. This CDR3 has 14 residues. Deletions cut 6 bases from V and 1 base from J, with 12 bases between.

V usage is TRBV5-1 and J usage is TRBJ1-4; 7 bases align to TRBD1. The CDR3 runs to 18 residues. V lost 0 bases to trimming and J lost 0 bases; unmatched junction nucleotides: 8. CDR1 and CDR2 from the germline V gene are SGHRS and YFSETQ. CDR3 bases: TGCGCCAGCAGCTTGGAGGGGGCAGCTTCAGCAACTAATGAAAAACTGTTTTTT. Its protein is CASSLEGAASATNEKLFF.

V and J are TRBV24-1 and TRBJ2-2; a weak D match, TRBD1 (6 bases). This CDR3 comprises 16 residues. Germline CDR1 and CDR2: KGHDR and SFDVKD. V was pared by 4 bases and J by 3 bases, with 14 bases between. CDR3 residues: CATSDHRGGDTGELFF. The CDR3 DNA sequence: TGTGCCACCAGTGACCACAGAGGGGGAGACACCGGGGAGCTGTTTTTT.

In its sample, this clonotype was seen once. The V call is TRBV7-9, the J call TRBJ2-3; the D gene is possibly TRBD2 (5 bases). V was clipped by 0 bases and J by 11 bases, with 9 bases between them. Germline V CDR1 and CDR2: SEHNR, FQNEAQ (reference sequence). The CDR3 loop spans 12 amino acids. The CDR3 reads CASSLAEGRQYF. The CDR3 DNA follows: TGTGCCAGCAGCTTAGCTGAAGGGAGGCAGTATTTT.

This chain connects TRBV24-1 to TRBJ2-1; no clear D. The CDR3 loop spans 15 amino acids. CDR1 and CDR2 (germline): KGHDR, SFDVKD. The V gene lost 7 bases and the J gene lost 4 bases, with 16 bases spanning the gap. The CDR3 here is CATSGFGAAYNEQFF. In DNA form, the CDR3 reads TGTGCCACCAGCGGATTTGGAGCAGCATACAATGAGCAGTTCTTC.

This clonotype has only a few counts. The chain combines TRBV9 with TRBJ2-6; no clear D. The CDR3 sequence is 13 residues long. Germline CDR1 reads SGDLS; CDR2 reads YYNGEE. The V gene lost 4 bases and the J gene lost 4 bases, with 6 bases spanning the gap. The CDR3 sequence is CASSSYGANVLTF. The DNA of the CDR3 is TGTGCCAGCAGCTCGTACGGGGCCAACGTCCTGACTTTC.

At least ten counts were recorded for this clonotype. The chain combines TRBV29-1 with TRBJ1-2; 9 positions match TRBD1. The length of the CDR3 is 13 residues. CDR1 is SQVTM and CDR2 is ANQGSEA in the germline V gene. J gave up 5 bases and V 5 bases, and 6 bases lay outside the gene matches. CDR3: CSVTGTGTYGYTF. CDR3 in DNA: TGCAGCGTTACCGGGACAGGGACATATGGCTACACCTTC.

The J gene is TRBJ2-7, the V gene TRBV20-1; 9 bases agree with TRBD2. Germline CDR1 and CDR2: DFQATT and SNEGSKA (reference sequence). V lost 4 bases to trimming and J lost 9 bases; unmatched junction nucleotides: 16. This CDR3 spans 15 amino acids. The CDR3 DNA reads as TGCAGTGCTACCAGAGGGAGTAGCGGGAGATCAGGGCAGTACTTC. It yields the protein CSATRGSSGRSGQYF.

The chain joins TRBV30 to TRBJ1-5; 8 nucleotides line up with TRBD1. Germline CDR1 GTSNPN, CDR2 SVGIG (reference sequence). Trimming cost V 0 bases and J 3 bases; bases outside gene matches: 10. This CDR3 spans 17 amino acids. The CDR3 sequence is CAWSVRRTGLDNQPQHF. CDR3 nucleotides: TGTGCCTGGAGTGTACGGCGGACAGGGCTAGACAATCAGCCCCAGCATTTT.

This clonotype was seen ten or more times. V is TRBV28 and J is TRBJ2-4, with 8 bases matching TRBD1. The length of the CDR3 is 14 residues. CDR1 is MDHEN, CDR2 SYDVKM, per germline. V lost 1 base to trimming and J lost 9 bases; unmatched junction nucleotides: 5. The DNA of the CDR3 is TGTGCCAGCAGTTTATCACAGGGGGTAGGCATTCAGTACTTC. It is translated as CASSLSQGVGIQYF.

The rearrangement uses TRBV24-1 and TRBJ2-2; D is unclear. Looked up from germline, CDR1 is KGHDR and CDR2 is SFDVKD. This CDR3 has 14 residues. Trimming pared 5 bases from V and 3 bases from J, leaving 9 bases between. The CDR3 bases are TGTGCCACCAGTGGTGCGGATTACACCGGGGAGCTGTTTTTT. This gives the protein CATSGADYTGELFF.

Remarks on this clonotype: At one of its ends the junction is not consistent with the germline gene, which may arise from a read error. V and J are TRBV20-1 and TRBJ2-2, with 9 bases fitting TRBD1. Germline assignment: CDR1 DFQATT and CDR2 SNEGSKA (reference sequence). This CDR3 region has 15 residues. The CDR3 coding sequence is TGCAGTGCTACGTCCGGGACAGGGTACACCGGGGAGCTGCTTTTT. Translated, it gives CSATSGTGYTGELLF.